The subject of this entry is one T cell receptor (beta chain). These data originate in a study of blood T cell repertoires in COVID-19. Study information: Each recovered donor of Cohort 3 presented with two negative PCRs, clearance, or symptom resolution. The cDNA or gDNA used as material had been derived from T cells, B-cell-depleted T cells, or PBMCs. COVID-19 samples, acute and convalescent, were from the United States, Italy and Spain.

V was cut by 7 bases and J by 6 bases, with 18 bases left in between. CDR3 length: 14 amino acids. Germline V gene sequence: CDR1 MDHEN, CDR2 SYDVKM. How the authors handled the data: Estimation of nucleated cell counts relied on the amplification of reference gene primers. Sequenced by immunoSEQ multiplex PCR; TCRdb stores in-frame clones only, minus some. Clonal size and the V and J genes are those of that table, whereas D and trimming came from the DNA. This table holds roughly 210,000 clones, around nine tenths found once. Sequenced material: PBMCs or T cells enriched from blood (not recorded which). The chain joins TRBV28 to TRBJ1-1; no firm D call. This clonotype was sampled from a man aged 25 to 40 in a cohort exposed to, infected with or recovered from COVID-19 (not recorded which). The CDR3 reads CASTLTVPGAEAFF. The CDR3 DNA follows: TGTGCCAGCACCCTGACCGTGCCCGGAGCTGAAGCTTTCTTT.